This TCR beta chain was recorded in a study of cytomegalovirus exposure and HLA in healthy donors. This PCR relied on a set of 60 Vbeta primers and 13 Jbeta primers. The method was immunoSEQ multiplex PCR; TCRdb's version includes in-frame clones alone and lacks a portion of them. Of 120,000 or so clones listed, about four fifths are singletons. General study points: In a later analysis, a genetic analysis reported fewer productive-TCR N-insertions in an Asian-associated ancestry cluster than the cohort average. Likely technical artifact: a cluster of highly shared sequence variants.

V lost 5 bases, J lost 5 bases, and 4 bases stayed unmatched. Germline CDR1 and CDR2: SGHTA and FQGNSA. This CDR3 has 13 amino acids. This clone was detected only a few times. Antigen specificity is unknown. The chain employs TRBV7-2 and TRBJ2-5; the match to TRBD1 covers 8 bases. The source of this sequence is a woman between 50 and 59 years old in good health and CMV-seropositive. The sequencing input was PBMCs. CDR3 DNA: TGTGCCAGCAGCCCAGGGGGCCGGGAGACCCAGTACTTC. It encodes CASSPGGRETQYF.